The following is a TCR beta chain sequence with its context. The antigen remains undetermined. Each sorted subset replicate got 200 ng genomic DNA, roughly 30,000 genomes. Some clones are missing from TCRdb's copy, which holds only in-frame ones; the method was immunoSEQ multiplex PCR. The sample has around 2.5 million clones, roughly 93% seen once; the top ten hold 0.36%. CDR1 MNHEY and CDR2 SVGAGI come from the germline V gene. The V end was cut by 6 bases, the J end by 4 bases, with 4 bases between. The CDR3 has 11 residues. This entry is derived from a study of shared clonotypes between healthy human individuals. Study-wide findings and caveats: A small donor pool kept down the genetic and exposure-history diversity that was represented.

The sequencing sample was made of naive CD4+ T cells from PBMCs. Specified subset: CD45RA+ positively selected. The TCR was taken from a man aged 18 to 30 in good health. Some clones in this sample may be carry-over from other donors' samples. The chain uses TRBV6-5 and TRBJ1-3; D remains ambiguous. In DNA form, the CDR3 reads TGTGCCAGCAGGAAAGGAAACACCATATATTTT. This encodes CASRKGNTIYF.